The 13 T cell receptor beta chains in this list originate from one sample, sequenced in a study of blood T cell repertoires in COVID-19. Measured with immunoSEQ multiplex PCR; TCRdb has only the in-frame clones, and not every one. The sample has tens of thousands of clones, over 75% seen once. The sample consisted of peripheral blood. These TCRs come from a woman aged 55-69 years with acute or convalescent COVID-19.

This chain connects TRBV30 to TRBJ2-5; 9 nucleotides agree with TRBD2. The CDR3 is made up of 16 amino acids. The V gene end was trimmed by 3 bases and the J gene end by 5 bases; junction bases not matched to a gene: 13. Germline CDR1 reads GTSNPN; CDR2 reads SVGIG (reference sequence). The CDR3 region is CAWRRRASGVRETQYF. In DNA, the CDR3 is TGTGCCTGGAGGAGGAGGGCTAGCGGGGTTCGGGAGACCCAGTACTTC.

The rearrangement joins TRBV11-2 to TRBJ1-2; 11 bases map to TRBD1. The germline V gene encodes CDR1 SGHAT and CDR2 FQNNGV. The CDR3 contains 15 residues. J lost 2 bases, V lost 3 bases, and 2 bases had no gene match. CDR3 coding DNA: TGTGCCAGCAGCTTCCGGGACAGGGGGAACTATGGCTACACCTTC. This translates into CASSFRDRGNYGYTF.

The rearrangement joins TRBV5-4 to TRBJ2-1, with TRBD2 matching 9 bases. The CDR3 consists of 15 residues. The J segment lost 6 bases and the V segment lost 0 bases, leaving 4 bases of the junction unmatched. Germline assignment: CDR1 SGHNT and CDR2 YYREEE (reference sequence). The CDR3 here is CASSLDSGGRNEQFF. CDR3 DNA: TGTGCCAGCAGCTTGGATAGCGGGGGACGCAATGAGCAGTTCTTC.

This clone was picked up one time. Other DNA sequences in the same sample also yield this CDR3. V is TRBV18 and J is TRBJ1-3, with D maybe TRBD1 (6 bases). The V end lost 0 bases, the J end lost 2 bases, and 8 bases lay between the germline ends. CDR3 length: 15 amino acids. Germline-derived CDR1 and CDR2 are KGHSH and LQKENI. The CDR3 spells CASSPPGATGNTIYF. The CDR3 nucleotides are TGTGCCAGCTCACCACCGGGGGCAACTGGAAACACCATATATTTT.

The chain couples TRBV7-3 to TRBJ2-5, with 9 bases aligning to TRBD2. Germline assignment: CDR1 SGHTA and CDR2 FQGTGA. CDR3 length: 14 residues. V dropped 4 bases and J dropped 4; count of bases not matched to a gene: 4. This chain's CDR3 is CASSYKAGGETQYF. As DNA, the CDR3 is TGTGCCAGCAGCTATAAAGCGGGGGGAGAGACCCAGTACTTC. The full variable domain, rest sourced from reference TRBV7-3 and TRBJ2-5, is GAGVSQTPSNKVTEKGKYVELRCDPISGHTALYWYRQSLGQGPEFLIYFQGTGAADDSGLPNDRFFAVRPEGSVSTLKIQRTERGDSAVYLCASSYKAGGETQYFGPGTRLLVL.

The chain has TRBV5-4 and TRBJ2-5, with no clear D. Germline CDR1 SGHNT, CDR2 YYREEE (reference sequence). The CDR3 consists of 14 residues. The V gene lost 4 bases and the J gene lost 1 base, with 11 bases spanning the gap. The CDR3 DNA follows: TGTGCCAGCAGCCGAGACACGATCCAAGAGACCCAGTACTTC. It codes for CASSRDTIQETQYF.

The table lists this clone with a few counts. The CDR3 nucleotides are TGTGCCAGCAGTTTATATGGGGAGAATGTTTTTCAGCCCCAGCATTTT. Amino acid sequence: CASSLYGENVFQPQHF. The genes are TRBV27 and TRBJ1-5; D ambiguous. This CDR3 comprises 16 residues. CDR1 MNHEY and CDR2 SMNVEV come from the germline V gene (reference sequence). Between the trimmed V and J ends, which lost 1 base and 6 bases, there was a span of 16 bases.

With regard to this clone: An end of the junction does not agree with germline; a read error may underlie this. The chain recombines TRBV10-2 with TRBJ2-7, with 9 nucleotides matching TRBD1. The CDR3 covers 11 residues. The germline CDR1 and CDR2 sequences are WSHSY and SAAADI. As DNA, the CDR3 is TGCGCCAGCAGAGCGGGGACAGGGACCGACTTC. Translating gives CASRAGTGTDF.

The chain is built from TRBV18 and TRBJ2-2; a possible D gene is TRBD1 (6 bases). There are 17 residues in the CDR3. V lost 1 base and J lost 0, with 12 bases in between. The V gene's germline CDR1 is KGHSH and CDR2 LQKENI. The CDR3 spells CASSPQLGAANTGELFF. As DNA, the CDR3 is TGTGCCAGCTCACCACAACTGGGGGCTGCGAACACCGGGGAGCTGTTTTTT.

The chain links TRBV15 to TRBJ1-6, with no clear D. Germline V gives CDR1 LNHNV, CDR2 YYDKDF (reference sequence). Between the trimmed V and J ends, which lost 0 bases and 10 bases, there was a span of 16 bases. This CDR3 has 16 amino acids. CDR3 nucleotide sequence: TGTGCCACCAGCAGAGATCTAGGAGGGTATCAATCACCCCTCCACTTT. Translating gives CATSRDLGGYQSPLHF.

CDR3 bases: TGTGCCAGCAGTAGACAGGGACAGGGGGACGAGCAGTACTTC. Protein product: CASSRQGQGDEQYF. The chain joins TRBV2 to TRBJ2-7; 11 positions agree with TRBD1. Germline V lookup: CDR1 SNHLY, CDR2 FYNNEI. The trim removed 5 bases at V and 5 bases at J, leaving 5 bases unmatched. CDR3 length: 14 amino acids.

The chain is built from TRBV3-1 (or the pseudogene TRBV3-2) and TRBJ2-7, with TRBD2 matching over 9 bases. This CDR3 region has 16 residues. Trimming took 1 base from V and 0 from J; bases not matched to a gene: 4. Per germline, CDR1 LGHDT and CDR2 YNNKEL (reference sequence). CDR3 nucleotide sequence: TGTGCCAGCAGCCAAGGAAGCGGGGGGCCCTCCTACGAGCAGTACTTC. Translating gives CASSQGSGGPSYEQYF.

The V gene is TRBV7-9, the J gene TRBJ2-2; D is unresolved. V was pared by 1 base and J by 0 bases, with 6 bases between. Germline V gives CDR1 SEHNR, CDR2 FQNEAQ (reference sequence). The CDR3 is made up of 15 amino acids. The CDR3 region has the DNA TGTGCCAGCAGCTTAGATCTCGCGAACACCGGGGAGCTGTTTTTT. The encoded protein is CASSLDLANTGELFF.